Described below is a single T cell receptor (beta chain) sequence and its context. The antigen is not known. Clones were read by immunoSEQ multiplex PCR, and TCRdb kept only the in-frame ones, dropping some. The sample consists of nearly 750,000 clones, roughly 72% of them appearing once. V was shortened by 5 bases and J by 1 base, with 11 bases between the two germline ends. Germline V gene lookup returns CDR1 MGHRA and CDR2 YSYEKL. The CDR3 has 14 amino acids. The data belong to a study of shared clonotypes between healthy human individuals. Points from the study as a whole: Sharing across four donors was highest in naive CD4 (approximately 5%) and lowest in memory CD8 (roughly 0.4%). Lower generation probabilities were found for non-shared clonotypes than for those shared by all four donors.

What was sequenced was memory CD4+ T cells sorted from blood. Documented subset: CD45RA-negative fraction. The chain has TRBV4-1 and TRBJ1-1; D gene ambiguous. This clonotype was obtained from a woman in her thirties in good health. The CDR3 reads CASSRMSANTEAFF. The CDR3 bases are TGCGCCAGCAGCAGAATGTCAGCGAACACTGAAGCTTTCTTT.